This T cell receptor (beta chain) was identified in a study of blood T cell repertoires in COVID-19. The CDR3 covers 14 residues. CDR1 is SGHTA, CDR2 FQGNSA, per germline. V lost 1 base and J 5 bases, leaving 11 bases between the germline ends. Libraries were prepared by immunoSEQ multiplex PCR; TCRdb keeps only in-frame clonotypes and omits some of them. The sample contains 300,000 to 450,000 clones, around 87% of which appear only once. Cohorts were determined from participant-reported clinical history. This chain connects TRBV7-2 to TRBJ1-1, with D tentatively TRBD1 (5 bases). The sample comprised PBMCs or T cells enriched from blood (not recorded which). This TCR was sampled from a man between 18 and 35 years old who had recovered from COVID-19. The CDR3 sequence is CASSLEAGRTEAFF. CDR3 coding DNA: TGTGCCAGCAGCTTAGAGGCAGGGCGGACTGAAGCTTTCTTT.